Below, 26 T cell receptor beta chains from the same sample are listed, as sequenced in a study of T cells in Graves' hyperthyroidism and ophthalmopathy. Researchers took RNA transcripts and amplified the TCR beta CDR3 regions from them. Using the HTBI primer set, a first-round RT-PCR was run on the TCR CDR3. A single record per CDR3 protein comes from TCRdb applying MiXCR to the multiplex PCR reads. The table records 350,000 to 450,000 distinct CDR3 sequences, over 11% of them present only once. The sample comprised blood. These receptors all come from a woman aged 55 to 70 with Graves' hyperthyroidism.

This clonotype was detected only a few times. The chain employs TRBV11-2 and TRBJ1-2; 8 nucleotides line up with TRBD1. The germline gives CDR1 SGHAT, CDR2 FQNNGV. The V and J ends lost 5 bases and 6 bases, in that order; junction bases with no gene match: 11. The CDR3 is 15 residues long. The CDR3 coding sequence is TGTGCCAGCAGCATAGGGACAGGTCGGCAGGATGGCTACACCTTC. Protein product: CASSIGTGRQDGYTF.

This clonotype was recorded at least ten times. The CDR3 DNA reads as TGTGCCAGCAGCCAAGCAGTGAACACTGAAGCTTTCTTT. Amino acids: CASSQAVNTEAFF. The V gene is TRBV3-1, the J gene TRBJ1-1, with no clear D. Trimming shortened V by 1 base and J by 0 bases, and 3 bases separated the two germline ends. Germline assignment: CDR1 LGHDT and CDR2 YNNKEL (reference sequence). This CDR3 is built from 13 residues.

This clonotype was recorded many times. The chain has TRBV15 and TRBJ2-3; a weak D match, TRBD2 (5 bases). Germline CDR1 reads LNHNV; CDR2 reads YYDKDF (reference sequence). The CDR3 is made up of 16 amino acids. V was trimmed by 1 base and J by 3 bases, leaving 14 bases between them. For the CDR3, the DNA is TGTGCCACCAGCAGAGCCCCCATACTAGTAACAGATACGCAGTATTTT. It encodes CATSRAPILVTDTQYF.

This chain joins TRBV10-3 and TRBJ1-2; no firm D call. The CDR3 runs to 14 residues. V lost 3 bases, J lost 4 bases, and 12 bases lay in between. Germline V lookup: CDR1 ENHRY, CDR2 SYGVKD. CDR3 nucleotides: TGTGCCATCAGTGAAGCACCATTGGGCTATGGCTACACCTTC. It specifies CAISEAPLGYGYTF.

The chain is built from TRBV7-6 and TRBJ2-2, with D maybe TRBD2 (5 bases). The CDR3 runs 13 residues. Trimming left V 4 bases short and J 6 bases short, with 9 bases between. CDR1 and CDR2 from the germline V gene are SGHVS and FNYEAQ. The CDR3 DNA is TGTGCCAGCAGCTCAATGCGGGCCGGGGAGCTGTTTTTT. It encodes CASSSMRAGELFF.

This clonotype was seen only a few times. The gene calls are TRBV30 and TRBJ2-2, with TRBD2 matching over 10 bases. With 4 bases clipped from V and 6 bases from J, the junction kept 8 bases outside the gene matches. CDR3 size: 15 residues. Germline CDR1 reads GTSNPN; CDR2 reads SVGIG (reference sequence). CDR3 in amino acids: CAWTHPGTSAGELFF. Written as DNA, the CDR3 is TGTGCCTGGACCCACCCAGGGACTAGCGCCGGGGAGCTGTTTTTT.

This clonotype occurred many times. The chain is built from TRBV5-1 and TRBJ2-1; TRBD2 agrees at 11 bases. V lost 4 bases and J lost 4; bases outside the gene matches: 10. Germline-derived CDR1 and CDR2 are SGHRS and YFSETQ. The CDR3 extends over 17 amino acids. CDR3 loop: CASSPTGTSGIYNEQFF. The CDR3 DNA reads TGCGCCAGCAGCCCTACGGGGACTAGCGGCATATACAATGAGCAGTTCTTC.

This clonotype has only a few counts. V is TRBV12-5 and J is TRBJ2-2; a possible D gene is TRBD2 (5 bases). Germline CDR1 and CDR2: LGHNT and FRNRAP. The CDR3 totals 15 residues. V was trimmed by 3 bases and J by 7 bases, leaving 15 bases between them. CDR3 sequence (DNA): TGTGCTAGTGGTTTCCTACCTCGAGGGAACGGGGAGCTGTTTTTT. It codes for CASGFLPRGNGELFF.

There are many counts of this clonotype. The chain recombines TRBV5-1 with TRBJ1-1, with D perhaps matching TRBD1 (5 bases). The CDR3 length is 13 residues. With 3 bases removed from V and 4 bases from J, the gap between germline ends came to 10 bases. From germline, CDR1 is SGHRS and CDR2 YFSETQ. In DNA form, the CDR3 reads TGCGCCAGCAGCTGGGACGTAGGCACTGAAGCTTTCTTT. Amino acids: CASSWDVGTEAFF.

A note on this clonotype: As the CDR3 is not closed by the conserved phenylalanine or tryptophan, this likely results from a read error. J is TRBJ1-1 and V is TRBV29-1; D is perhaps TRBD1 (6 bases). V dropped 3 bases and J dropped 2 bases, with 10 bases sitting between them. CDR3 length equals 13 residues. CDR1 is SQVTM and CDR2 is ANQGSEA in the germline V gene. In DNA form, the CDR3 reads TGCAGCGTTGATGGGGGGCTAAACACTGAAGCTTTCCTT. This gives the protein CSVDGGLNTEAFL.

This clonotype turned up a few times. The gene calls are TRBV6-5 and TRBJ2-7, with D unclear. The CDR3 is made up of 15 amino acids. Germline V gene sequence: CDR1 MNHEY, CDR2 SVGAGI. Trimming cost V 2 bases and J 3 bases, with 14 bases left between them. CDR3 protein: CASSYRSSDFYEQYF. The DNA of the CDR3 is TGTGCCAGCAGTTACAGGTCCAGCGACTTCTACGAGCAGTACTTC.

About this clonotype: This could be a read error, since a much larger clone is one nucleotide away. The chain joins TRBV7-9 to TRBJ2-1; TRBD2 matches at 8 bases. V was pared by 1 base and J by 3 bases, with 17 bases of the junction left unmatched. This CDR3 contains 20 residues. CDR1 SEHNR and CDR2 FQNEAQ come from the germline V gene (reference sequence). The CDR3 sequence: CASSLGISGKSSSSYNEQFF. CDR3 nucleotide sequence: TGTGCCAGCAGCTTAGGCATTAGCGGGAAATCCTCCTCCAGCTACAATGAGCAGTTCTTC.

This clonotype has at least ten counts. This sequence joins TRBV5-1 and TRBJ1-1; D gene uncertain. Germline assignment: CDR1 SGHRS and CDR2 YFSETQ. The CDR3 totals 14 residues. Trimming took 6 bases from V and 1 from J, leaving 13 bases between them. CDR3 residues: CASTPAGRNTEAFF. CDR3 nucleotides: TGCGCCAGCACACCGGCGGGTCGGAACACTGAAGCTTTCTTT. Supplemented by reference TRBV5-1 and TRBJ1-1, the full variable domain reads KAGVTQTPRYLIKTRGQQVTLSCSPISGHRSVSWYQQTPGQGLQFLFEYFSETQRNKGNFPGRFSGRQFSNSRSEMNVSTLELGDSALYLCASTPAGRNTEAFFGQGTRLTVV.

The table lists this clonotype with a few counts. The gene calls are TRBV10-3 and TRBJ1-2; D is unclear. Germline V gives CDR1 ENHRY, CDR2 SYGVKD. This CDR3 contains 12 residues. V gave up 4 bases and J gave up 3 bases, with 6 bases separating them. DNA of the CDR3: TGTGCCATCAGTGCAACAGACTATGGCTACACCTTC. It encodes CAISATDYGYTF.

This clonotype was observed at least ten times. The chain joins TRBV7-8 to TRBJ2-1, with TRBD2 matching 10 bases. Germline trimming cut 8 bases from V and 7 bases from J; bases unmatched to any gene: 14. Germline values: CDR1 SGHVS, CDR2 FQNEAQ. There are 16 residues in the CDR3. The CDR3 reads CASFRGASGRSNEQFF. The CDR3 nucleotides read TGTGCCAGCTTCAGGGGGGCTAGCGGGAGAAGTAATGAGCAGTTCTTC.

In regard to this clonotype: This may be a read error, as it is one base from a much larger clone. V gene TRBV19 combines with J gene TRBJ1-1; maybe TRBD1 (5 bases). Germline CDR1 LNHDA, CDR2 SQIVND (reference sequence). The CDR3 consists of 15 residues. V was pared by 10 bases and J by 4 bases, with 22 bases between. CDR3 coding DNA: TGTGCCACCAGGAGGGGCGGGTCGGTTCCCACTGAAGCTTTCTTT. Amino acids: CATRRGGSVPTEAFF. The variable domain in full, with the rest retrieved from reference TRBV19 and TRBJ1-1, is DGGITQSPKYLFRKEGQNVTLSCEQNLNHDAMYWYRQDPGQGLRLIYYSQIVNDFQKGDIAEGYSVSREKKESFPLTVTSAQKNPTAFYLCATRRGGSVPTEAFFGQGTRLTVV.

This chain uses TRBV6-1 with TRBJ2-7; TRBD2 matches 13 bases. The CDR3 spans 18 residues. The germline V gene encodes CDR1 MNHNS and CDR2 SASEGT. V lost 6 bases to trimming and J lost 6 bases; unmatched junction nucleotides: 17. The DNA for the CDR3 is TGTGCCAGCAGCCGCCCAAGACTAGCGGGAGGACCCGCCGGCGAGCAGTACTTC. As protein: CASSRPRLAGGPAGEQYF.

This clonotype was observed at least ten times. This CDR3 is CASSQDGGSSTAFF. The DNA of the CDR3 is TGTGCCAGCAGCCAAGATGGGGGCTCATCGACCGCTTTCTTT. V gene TRBV3-1 combines with J gene TRBJ1-1; maybe TRBD1 (6 bases). Germline-derived CDR1 and CDR2 are LGHDT and YNNKEL (reference sequence). Trimming took 0 bases from V and 11 from J, leaving 16 bases between them. The CDR3 length is 14 residues.

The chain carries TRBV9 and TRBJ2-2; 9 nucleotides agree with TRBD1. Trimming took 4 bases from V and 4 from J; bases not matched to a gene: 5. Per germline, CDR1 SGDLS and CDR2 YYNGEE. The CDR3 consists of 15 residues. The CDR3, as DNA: TGTGCCAGCAGCTCTAGGACAGGGGTCACCGGGGAGCTGTTTTTT. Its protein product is CASSSRTGVTGELFF.

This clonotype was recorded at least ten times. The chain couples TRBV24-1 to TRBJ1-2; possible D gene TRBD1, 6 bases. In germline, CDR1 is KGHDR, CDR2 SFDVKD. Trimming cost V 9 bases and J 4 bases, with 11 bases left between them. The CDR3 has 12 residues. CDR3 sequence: CATFDRTYGYTF. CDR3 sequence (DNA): TGTGCCACCTTCGACAGGACCTATGGCTACACCTTC.

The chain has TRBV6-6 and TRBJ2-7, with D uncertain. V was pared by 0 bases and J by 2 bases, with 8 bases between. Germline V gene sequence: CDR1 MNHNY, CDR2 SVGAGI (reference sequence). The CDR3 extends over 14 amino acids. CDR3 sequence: CASSYSSVPYEQYF. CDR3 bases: TGTGCCAGCAGTTACTCGTCAGTTCCCTACGAGCAGTACTTC.

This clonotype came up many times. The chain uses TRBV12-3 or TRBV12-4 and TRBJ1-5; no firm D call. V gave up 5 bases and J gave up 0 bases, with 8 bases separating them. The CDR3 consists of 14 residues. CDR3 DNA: TGTGCCAGCAGTCCAACGTATAGCAATCAGCCCCAGCATTTT. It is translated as CASSPTYSNQPQHF.

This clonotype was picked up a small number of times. CDR3 bases: TGTGCCAGCAGCTTAGGAAGGGGGGTCAATGAGCAGTTCTTC. Protein: CASSLGRGVNEQFF. The chain joins TRBV7-2 to TRBJ2-1; tentatively, D is TRBD1 or TRBD2 (6 bases each). This CDR3 is 14 amino acids long. V shed 1 base and J shed 6 bases, with 10 bases lying between them. Germline CDR1 reads SGHTA; CDR2 reads FQGNSA. Complete variable domain (other parts from reference TRBV7-2 and TRBJ2-1): GAGVSQSPSNKVTEKGKDVELRCDPISGHTALYWYRQSLGQGLEFLIYFQGNSAPDKSGLPSDRFSAERTGGSVSTLTIQRTQQEDSAVYLCASSLGRGVNEQFFGPGTRLTVL.

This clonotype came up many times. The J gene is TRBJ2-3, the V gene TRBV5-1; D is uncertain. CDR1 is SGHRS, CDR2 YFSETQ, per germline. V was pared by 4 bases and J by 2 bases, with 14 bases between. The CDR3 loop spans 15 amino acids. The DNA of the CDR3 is TGCGCCAGCAGCGGAACTTCAAGGAACACAGATACGCAGTATTTT. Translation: CASSGTSRNTDTQYF.

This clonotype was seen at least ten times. CDR3 loop: CASSTRTMLNQFF. The DNA for the CDR3 is TGTGCCAGCAGTACTCGGACTATGCTCAACCAGTTCTTC. This sequence joins TRBV6-5 and TRBJ2-1, with a weak D call TRBD2 (6 bases). Germline CDR1 MNHEY, CDR2 SVGAGI. This CDR3 has 13 residues. The V gene lost 5 bases and the J gene lost 13 bases, with 18 bases spanning the gap.

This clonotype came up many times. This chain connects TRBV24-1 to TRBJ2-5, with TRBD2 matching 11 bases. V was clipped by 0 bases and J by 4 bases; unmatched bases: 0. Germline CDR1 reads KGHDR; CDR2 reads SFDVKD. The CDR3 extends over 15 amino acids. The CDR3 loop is CATSDLTSGGETQYF. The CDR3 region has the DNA TGTGCCACCAGTGATTTGACTAGCGGGGGAGAGACCCAGTACTTC.